The 25 T cell receptor beta chains below were found in one sample sequenced in a study of beta chain features in type 1 diabetes. What was sequenced were expressed TCRB transcripts, since all of the isolated RNA had been reverse transcribed. The table came from immunoSEQ multiplex PCR; TCRdb's copy has only in-frame clones and leaves some out. The table lists under 450,000 clones, over 11% of them singletons. The sequenced material came from naive CD4+ T cells from blood. Receptors were obtained from a man aged 30 to 39 in good health.

This sequence joins TRBV7-3 and TRBJ2-2; TRBD2 matches at 7 bases. The V segment lost 4 bases and the J segment 0 bases; nucleotides outside the gene matches: 5. The CDR3 is made up of 16 amino acids. The germline V gene encodes CDR1 SGHTA and CDR2 FQGTGA. The CDR3 bases are TGTGCCAGCAGCTCTCCGGGACTACCGAACACCGGGGAGCTGTTTTTT. Translating it yields CASSSPGLPNTGELFF.

This chain links TRBV7-9 with TRBJ1-2; D ambiguous. The V end lost 5 bases, the J end lost 4 bases, and 17 bases lay between the germline ends. Per germline, CDR1 SEHNR and CDR2 FQNEAQ (reference sequence). The CDR3 loop spans 15 amino acids. CDR3 amino acids: CASSQQIRGSYGYTF. The CDR3 DNA follows: TGTGCCAGCAGCCAACAGATACGAGGAAGCTATGGCTACACCTTC. The full variable domain, in which reference TRBV7-9 and TRBJ1-2 provide the parts outside the CDR3, is DTGVSQNPRHKITKRGQNVTFRCDPISEHNRLYWYRQTLGQGPEFLTYFQNEAQLEKSRLLSDRFSAERPKGSFSTLEIQRTEQGDSAMYLCASSQQIRGSYGYTFGSGTRLTVV.

This clone was counted a few times. The rearrangement uses TRBV4-3 and TRBJ1-1; D not certain. V lost 0 bases, J lost 4 bases, and 9 bases lay in between. The CDR3 covers 14 residues. Germline CDR1 reads LGHNA; CDR2 reads YSLEER. The CDR3 sequence: CASSQDAGPTEAFF. CDR3 DNA sequence: TGCGCCAGCAGCCAAGATGCGGGCCCCACTGAAGCTTTCTTT.

The chain links TRBV7-8 to TRBJ2-1; tentatively, D is TRBD1 or TRBD2 (5 bases each). This CDR3 has 16 residues. The germline V gene has CDR1 SGHVS and CDR2 FQNEAQ. V was shortened by 5 bases and J by 3 bases, with 17 bases between the two germline ends. The CDR3, as DNA: TGTGCCAGCAGCCTCGGGCGAACGGGACGCTACAATGAGCAGTTCTTC. As protein: CASSLGRTGRYNEQFF.

This clone was observed a handful of times. The chain couples TRBV9 to TRBJ2-1; 8 bases agree with TRBD2. From germline, CDR1 is SGDLS and CDR2 YYNGEE. This CDR3 is built from 16 residues. J lost 0 bases, V lost 1 base, and 3 bases had no gene match. CDR3 sequence reads: CASSVSGGLSYNEQFF. CDR3 bases: TGTGCCAGCAGCGTAAGCGGGGGCCTCTCCTACAATGAGCAGTTCTTC.

The chain joins TRBV4-3 to TRBJ2-7, with D possibly being TRBD1 (5 bases). The V end was cut by 1 base, the J end by 2 bases, with 9 bases between. This CDR3 is built from 14 residues. In germline, CDR1 is LGHNA, CDR2 YSLEER. The CDR3 protein is CASSQGAGPYEQYF. CDR3 bases: TGCGCCAGCAGCCAAGGAGCAGGGCCCTACGAGCAGTACTTC.

V is TRBV4-3 and J is TRBJ2-7; D unclear. Germline CDR1 and CDR2: LGHNA and YSLEER. V lost 0 bases and J 0 bases, leaving 9 bases between the germline ends. This CDR3 has 15 residues. In nucleotides, the CDR3 is TGCGCCAGCAGCCAAGAATTTTGGCCCTCCTACGAGCAGTACTTC. It codes for CASSQEFWPSYEQYF.

The chain combines TRBV9 with TRBJ2-5; D gene unclear. The CDR3 covers 13 residues. V lost 3 bases and J lost 5, with 11 bases in between. Germline CDR1 and CDR2: SGDLS and YYNGEE. The CDR3 coding sequence is TGTGCCAGCAGCGCATCCCCCGTCGAGACCCAGTACTTC. As protein: CASSASPVETQYF.

The chain uses TRBV25-1 and TRBJ2-7; TRBD1 agrees at 7 bases. CDR1 and CDR2 (germline): MGHDK, SYGVNS. Trimming at V came to 4 bases and at J to 0 bases, leaving 6 bases not matched to a gene. The CDR3 has 15 residues. CDR3 bases: TGTGCCAGCAGTGCAAATACAGGGGACTCCTACGAGCAGTACTTC. This codes for CASSANTGDSYEQYF.

This clone occurred a few times. V usage is TRBV19 and J usage is TRBJ1-5; D unclear. Germline CDR1 and CDR2: LNHDA and SQIVND (reference sequence). The V end was cut by 8 bases, the J end by 0 bases, with 8 bases between. The CDR3 has 13 residues. In nucleotides, the CDR3 is TGTGCCAGTGGTTCTCGTAGCAATCAGCCCCAGCATTTT. This codes for CASGSRSNQPQHF.

In its sample, this clone was seen a few times. Here the CDR3 reads CASSMPGQGNTF. In nucleotides, the CDR3 is TGTGCCAGTAGTATGCCGGGACAGGGCAACACCTTC. V gene TRBV19 combines with J gene TRBJ1-2, with 9 positions matching TRBD1. Germline assignment: CDR1 LNHDA and CDR2 SQIVND (reference sequence). The CDR3 is 12 amino acids. V gave up 3 bases and J gave up 12 bases; unmatched junction bases: 5.

This clone appeared a single time. This chain uses TRBV7-8 with TRBJ2-1, with 7 bases that match TRBD1. V lost 1 base, J lost 3 bases, and 3 bases stayed unmatched. The CDR3 is made up of 15 amino acids. Germline CDR1 SGHVS, CDR2 FQNEAQ. CDR3 amino acids: CASSLVGQYYNEQFF. The CDR3, as DNA: TGTGCCAGCAGCTTAGTGGGACAGTACTACAATGAGCAGTTCTTC.

The chain couples TRBV11-2 to TRBJ2-1; 7 positions match TRBD1. CDR3 length: 15 amino acids. In germline, CDR1 is SGHAT, CDR2 FQNNGV. V lost 5 bases, J lost 6 bases, and 10 bases stayed unmatched. The DNA for the CDR3 is TGTGCCAGCAGCACCCCGGGACAGAGGTTCAATGAGCAGTTCTTC. It is translated as CASSTPGQRFNEQFF.

This clone has a handful of counts. The CDR3 DNA follows: TGCGCCAGCAGTCGAACCGGGGATTACAATGAGCAGTTCTTC. Translating gives CASSRTGDYNEQFF. The chain recombines TRBV4-1 with TRBJ2-1; possible D gene TRBD2, 5 bases. In germline, CDR1 is MGHRA, CDR2 YSYEKL. There are 14 residues in the CDR3. V lost 6 bases to trimming and J lost 4 bases, with 13 bases between them.

This clone has only a few counts. This chain links TRBV7-9 with TRBJ2-7, with D possibly matching TRBD1 (7 bases). This CDR3 region has 13 residues. CDR1 is SEHNR and CDR2 is FQNEAQ in the germline V gene (reference sequence). Trimming left V 3 bases short and J 7 bases short, with 13 bases between. DNA for the CDR3: TGTGCCAGCAGCTTTGCGTCAGGGGGGGAGCAGTACGTC. Translated: CASSFASGGEQYV.

As to this clone: Other DNA sequences in the same sample also yield this CDR3. The rearrangement links TRBV7-2 to TRBJ2-1, with a tentative D call TRBD2 (6 bases). V lost 3 bases and J lost 2, with 8 bases in between. Per the germline V gene, CDR1 is SGHTA and CDR2 is FQGNSA. CDR3 size: 14 residues. The CDR3 sequence is CASSLGLAYNEQFF. DNA for the CDR3: TGTGCCAGCAGCTTGGGACTTGCCTACAATGAGCAGTTCTTC.

The rearrangement uses TRBV18 and TRBJ2-3; a weak D match, TRBD2 (5 bases). Between the trimmed V and J ends, which lost 3 bases and 6 bases, there was a span of 19 bases. Germline-derived CDR1 and CDR2 are KGHSH and LQKENI. The CDR3 has 16 amino acids. CDR3 protein: CASSPLVTILKDTQYF. For the CDR3, the DNA is TGTGCCAGCTCACCTTTGGTGACTATCTTAAAGGATACGCAGTATTTT.

This clone was seen a few times. The chain joins TRBV6-1 to TRBJ2-5, with D uncertain. Germline loops: CDR1 MNHNS, CDR2 SASEGT. The CDR3 totals 13 residues. The V gene lost 4 bases and the J gene lost 1 base, with 7 bases spanning the gap. The CDR3 sequence: CASSGTSQETQYF. In DNA form, the CDR3 reads TGTGCCAGCAGTGGGACGTCCCAAGAGACCCAGTACTTC.

V and J are TRBV29-1 and TRBJ2-2; D gene uncertain. With 6 bases removed from V and 7 bases from J, the gap between germline ends came to 12 bases. The CDR3 loop spans 12 amino acids. Germline CDR1 and CDR2: SQVTM and ANQGSEA. The DNA of the CDR3 is TGCAGCGTCGCCCGACCCGGCGGGGAGCTGTTTTTT. This gives the protein CSVARPGGELFF.

The CDR3 DNA follows: TGTGCCAGCAGGAGGGCCGACAGAGCTGGCTACACCTTC. This translates into CASRRADRAGYTF. The rearrangement joins TRBV2 to TRBJ1-2, with D perhaps matching TRBD1 (5 bases). Trimming shortened V by 6 bases and J by 7 bases, and 15 bases separated the two germline ends. Germline CDR1 and CDR2: SNHLY and FYNNEI. The CDR3 is 13 residues long.

This clone was found a few times. V and J are TRBV27 and TRBJ1-2; possible D gene TRBD1, 5 bases. The ends were cut back, 7 bases at V and 4 bases at J, with 16 bases in the middle. CDR1 is MNHEY, CDR2 SMNVEV, per germline (reference sequence). This CDR3 comprises 14 residues. The CDR3 here is CASTPRVGAYGYTF. The CDR3 nucleotides read TGTGCCAGCACCCCTAGGGTTGGGGCCTATGGCTACACCTTC.

This clone has only a few counts. The V gene is TRBV25-1, the J gene TRBJ2-3; TRBD2 might be the D (5 bases). The CDR3 runs to 13 residues. The V end was cut by 5 bases, the J end by 3 bases, with 9 bases between. In germline, CDR1 is MGHDK, CDR2 SYGVNS. The CDR3 DNA reads as TGTGCCAGCAGTTATACGGGGACAGATACGCAGTATTTT. It is translated as CASSYTGTDTQYF.

The V gene is TRBV4-1, the J gene TRBJ1-1; 8 bases fit TRBD1. With V trimmed by 1 base and J by 4 bases, 5 bases remained unmatched. The CDR3 extends over 15 amino acids. From germline, CDR1 is MGHRA and CDR2 YSYEKL. The CDR3 loop reads CASSQGLDRGTEAFF. The CDR3 DNA is TGCGCCAGCAGCCAAGGCCTTGACAGGGGCACTGAAGCTTTCTTT.

The V call is TRBV9, the J call TRBJ2-3; a weak D match, TRBD2 (6 bases). The CDR3 covers 16 residues. The germline V gene has CDR1 SGDLS and CDR2 YYNGEE. V was trimmed by 3 bases and J by 3 bases, leaving 17 bases between them. The CDR3: CASSARRETGTDTQYF. Here the CDR3 DNA reads TGTGCCAGCAGCGCCCGACGGGAGACGGGAACAGATACGCAGTATTTT.

J is TRBJ2-5 and V is TRBV4-3; D call uncertain. Trimming pared 6 bases from V and 4 bases from J, leaving 12 bases between. CDR1 is LGHNA and CDR2 is YSLEER in the germline V gene. This CDR3 has 13 amino acids. For the CDR3, the DNA is TGCGCCAGCAGTTTAGGAAACCGAGAGACCCAGTACTTC. Amino acids: CASSLGNRETQYF.